Following are 21 T cell receptor beta chains from one sample sequenced in a study of T cells expressing NK-cell markers. TCRdb re-called the 5' RACE reads; every CDR3 protein appears as one record, without DNA. The sample has some 150,000 distinct CDR3 sequences. Sequenced: blood T cells: a sorted CD56 or NKG2C T cell subset, CD4+ or CD8+ T cells, or bulk PBMC T cells (not recorded which). Source of these receptors: a woman aged 50 to 60 in good health.

The chain is built from TRBV6-4 and TRBJ2-3; the D call of TRBD1 rests on TCRdb alone, since no DNA is present to check it. The CDR3 has 16 residues. Germline V CDR1 and CDR2: MRHNA, SNTAGT. CDR3 sequence: CASSVSTEGGTDTQYF.

The chain combines TRBV3-1 with TRBJ2-1; with no DNA, the TCRdb D assignment of TRBD2 cannot be verified. CDR1 LGHDT and CDR2 YNNKEL come from the germline V gene (reference sequence). The CDR3 consists of 17 residues. The CDR3 here is CASSQYSKGPVYNEQFF.

The genes are TRBV5-6 and TRBJ2-3; absent DNA, TCRdb's TRBD1 call cannot be checked. This CDR3 region has 18 residues. Per the germline V gene, CDR1 is SGHDT and CDR2 is YYEEEE. CDR3 loop: CASSLAGLSGVTTDTQYF.

Here the CDR3 reads CATSDFLGAQGMNTEAFF. The V call is TRBV24-1, the J call TRBJ1-1. The CDR3 spans 18 residues. Looked up from germline, CDR1 is KGHDR and CDR2 is SFDVKD.

The V and J genes are TRBV7-9 and TRBJ1-2. CDR1 is SEHNR and CDR2 is FQNEAQ in the germline V gene (reference sequence). The length of the CDR3 is 12 residues. The CDR3 reads CASSLGPGGYTF.

J is TRBJ1-2 and V is TRBV24-1; TCRdb selects TRBD1, and the lack of DNA leaves this call unchecked. Germline V lookup: CDR1 KGHDR, CDR2 SFDVKD. CDR3 length equals 13 residues. CDR3: CATSHGGGDGYTF.

The rearrangement joins TRBV15 to TRBJ2-1; the TCRdb D gene call, TRBD1, has no DNA to confirm it. This CDR3 has 14 amino acids. Germline V gene data show CDR1 as LNHNV and CDR2 as YYDKDF (reference sequence). The CDR3 spells CATSRAMGAGEQFF.

V and J are TRBV7-9 and TRBJ2-1; TCRdb's D call, TRBD1, is unchecked because there is no DNA. The CDR3 spans 14 residues. The germline V gene encodes CDR1 SEHNR and CDR2 FQNEAQ (reference sequence). CDR3 sequence: CASSPAGAGDEQFF.

The chain couples TRBV11-2 to TRBJ1-1. The germline gives CDR1 SGHAT, CDR2 FQNNGV. The CDR3 loop spans 11 amino acids. CDR3 region: CASSGREAAFF.

The rearrangement joins TRBV6-4 to TRBJ1-1; the TCRdb D gene call, TRBD1, has no DNA to confirm it. The CDR3 extends over 16 amino acids. Germline V lookup: CDR1 MRHNA, CDR2 SNTAGT. The CDR3 region is CASSDSGEGGGTEAFF.

The gene calls are TRBV4-2 and TRBJ2-2. CDR3 size: 15 residues. Germline values: CDR1 LGHNA, CDR2 YNFKEQ. This chain's CDR3 is CASSRGVDSTGELFF.

The chain couples TRBV10-3 to TRBJ2-1; checking the TCRdb D call of TRBD2 is not possible without DNA. The CDR3 covers 16 residues. CDR1 is ENHRY, CDR2 SYGVKD, per germline. The CDR3 region is CAISDNGGSTQDEQFF.

The gene calls are TRBV27 and TRBJ2-1. CDR1 is MNHEY and CDR2 is SMNVEV in the germline V gene (reference sequence). The CDR3 extends over 11 amino acids. The CDR3 loop reads CASSWLHEQFF.

V usage is TRBV6-5 and J usage is TRBJ2-5; TCRdb gives TRBD1 as the D gene, but with no DNA this cannot be confirmed. From germline, CDR1 is MNHEY and CDR2 SVGAGI. The CDR3 runs 14 residues. CDR3: CASNRDRKQETQYF.

This chain joins TRBV25-1 and TRBJ1-1; the TCRdb D gene call, TRBD1, has no DNA to confirm it. The V gene's germline CDR1 is MGHDK and CDR2 SYGVNS. This CDR3 has 14 residues. This CDR3 reads CASSEQGQGTEAFF. The entire variable domain, with the rest obtained from reference TRBV25-1 and TRBJ1-1, is as follows: EADIYQTPRYLVIGTGKKITLECSQTMGHDKMYWYQQDPGMELHLIHYSYGVNSTEKGDLSSESTVSRIRTEHFPLTLESARPSHTSQYLCASSEQGQGTEAFFGQGTRLTVV.

The chain is built from TRBV7-8 and TRBJ1-5. Germline V lookup: CDR1 SGHVS, CDR2 FQNEAQ. The CDR3 extends over 12 amino acids. The CDR3 here is CASSRIGQPQHF.

The V and J genes are TRBV12-3 or TRBV12-4 and TRBJ1-5; TCRdb selects TRBD1, and the lack of DNA leaves this call unchecked. The CDR3 consists of 17 residues. CDR3 sequence: CASSFYPRDTSNQPQHF.

The V and J genes are TRBV10-2 and TRBJ1-1. Germline assignment: CDR1 WSHSY and CDR2 SAAADI. The CDR3 loop spans 14 amino acids. This CDR3 reads CASSDLLGDTEAFF.

The gene calls are TRBV6-5 and TRBJ2-4. Germline loops: CDR1 MNHEY, CDR2 SVGAGI. This CDR3 comprises 14 residues. CDR3 residues: CASSSQQVQNIQYF.

The chain combines TRBV2 with TRBJ1-1; the TCRdb call, TRBD1, lacks DNA for checking. Germline V gene lookup returns CDR1 SNHLY and CDR2 FYNNEI. The CDR3 sequence is 12 residues long. CDR3 sequence: CASSGTGLEAFF.

The chain uses TRBV2 and TRBJ1-1. This CDR3 is built from 14 residues. Per the germline V gene, CDR1 is SNHLY and CDR2 is FYNNEI. The CDR3 region is CASSEMLMNTEAFF.